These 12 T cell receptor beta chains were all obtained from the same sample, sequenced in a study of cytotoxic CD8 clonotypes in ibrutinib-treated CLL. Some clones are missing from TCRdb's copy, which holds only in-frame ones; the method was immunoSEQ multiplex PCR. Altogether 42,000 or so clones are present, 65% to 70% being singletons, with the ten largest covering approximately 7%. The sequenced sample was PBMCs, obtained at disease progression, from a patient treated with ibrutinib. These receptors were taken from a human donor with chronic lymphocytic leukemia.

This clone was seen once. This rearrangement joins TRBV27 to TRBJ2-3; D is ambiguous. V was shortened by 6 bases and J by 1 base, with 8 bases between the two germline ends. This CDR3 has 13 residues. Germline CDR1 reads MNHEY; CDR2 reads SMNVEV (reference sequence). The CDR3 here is CASRLRGTDTQYF. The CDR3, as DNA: TGTGCCAGCAGACTCCGGGGCACAGATACGCAGTATTTT.

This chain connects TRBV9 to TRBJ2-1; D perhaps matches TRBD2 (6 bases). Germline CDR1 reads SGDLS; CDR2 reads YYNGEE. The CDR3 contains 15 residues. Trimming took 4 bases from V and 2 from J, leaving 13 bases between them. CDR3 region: CASSPAGTPYNEQFF. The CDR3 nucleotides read TGTGCCAGCAGCCCGGCGGGGACTCCCTACAATGAGCAGTTCTTC.

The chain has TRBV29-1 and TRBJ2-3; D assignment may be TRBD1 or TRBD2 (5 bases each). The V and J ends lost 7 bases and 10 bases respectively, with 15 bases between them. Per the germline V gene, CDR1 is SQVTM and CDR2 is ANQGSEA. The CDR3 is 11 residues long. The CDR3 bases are TGCAGCGCCGAGGGCCAGGGTGCGCAGTATTTT. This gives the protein CSAEGQGAQYF.

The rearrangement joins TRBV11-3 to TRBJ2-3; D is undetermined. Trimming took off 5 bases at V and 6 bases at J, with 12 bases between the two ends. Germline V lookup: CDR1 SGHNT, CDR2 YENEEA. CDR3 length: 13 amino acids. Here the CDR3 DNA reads TGTGCCAGCAGCCCCGAGGTTGCGGATACGCAGTATTTT. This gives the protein CASSPEVADTQYF. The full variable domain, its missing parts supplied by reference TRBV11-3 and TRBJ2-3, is EAGVVQSPRYKIIEKKQPVAFWCNPISGHNTLYWYLQNLGQGPELLIRYENEEAVDDSQLPKDRFSAERLKGVDSTLKIQPAELGDSAVYLCASSPEVADTQYFGPGTRLTVL.

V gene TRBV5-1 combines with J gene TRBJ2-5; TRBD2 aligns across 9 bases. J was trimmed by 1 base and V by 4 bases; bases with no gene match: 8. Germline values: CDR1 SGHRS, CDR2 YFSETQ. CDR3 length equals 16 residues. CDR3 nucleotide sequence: TGCGCCAGCAGCCCGGGGGTAGCGGGAGCCCAAGAGACCCAGTACTTC. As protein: CASSPGVAGAQETQYF.

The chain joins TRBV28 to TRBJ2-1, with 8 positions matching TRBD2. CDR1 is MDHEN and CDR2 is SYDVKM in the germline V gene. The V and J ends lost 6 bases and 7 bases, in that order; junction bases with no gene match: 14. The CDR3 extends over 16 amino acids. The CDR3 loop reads CASSQRTSSLGNEQFF. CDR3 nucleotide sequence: TGTGCCAGCAGCCAAAGGACTAGCAGTTTAGGTAATGAGCAGTTCTTC.

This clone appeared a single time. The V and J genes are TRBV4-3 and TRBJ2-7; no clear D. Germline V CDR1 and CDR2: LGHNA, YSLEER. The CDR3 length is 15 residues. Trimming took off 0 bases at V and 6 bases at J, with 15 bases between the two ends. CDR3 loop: CASSQDIGFKGEQYF. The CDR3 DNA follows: TGCGCCAGCAGCCAAGATATAGGATTCAAGGGCGAGCAGTACTTC.

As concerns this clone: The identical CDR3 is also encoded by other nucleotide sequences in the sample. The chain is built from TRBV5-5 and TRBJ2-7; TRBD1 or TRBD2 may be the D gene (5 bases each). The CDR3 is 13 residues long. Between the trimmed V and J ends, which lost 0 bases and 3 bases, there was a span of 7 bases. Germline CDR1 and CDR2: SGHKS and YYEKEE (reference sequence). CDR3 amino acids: CASSLGDLYEQYF. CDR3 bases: TGTGCCAGCAGCTTGGGGGACCTCTACGAGCAGTACTTC.

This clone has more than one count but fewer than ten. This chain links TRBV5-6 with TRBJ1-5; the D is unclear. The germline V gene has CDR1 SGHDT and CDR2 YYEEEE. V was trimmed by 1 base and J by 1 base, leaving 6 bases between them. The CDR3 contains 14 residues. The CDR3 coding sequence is TGTGCCAGCAGCTTGTACCAGAGCAATCAGCCCCAGCATTTT. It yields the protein CASSLYQSNQPQHF.

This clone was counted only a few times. CDR3 DNA sequence: TGTGCCAGCAGCCAAGGTGGACTAGCGGTTTACAATGAGCAGTTCTTC. Amino acids: CASSQGGLAVYNEQFF. V usage is TRBV14 and J usage is TRBJ2-1; 10 nucleotides match TRBD2. Germline V gene sequence: CDR1 SGHDN, CDR2 FVKESK. The CDR3 has 16 residues. V shed 1 base and J 4 bases; nucleotides not matched to a gene: 4.

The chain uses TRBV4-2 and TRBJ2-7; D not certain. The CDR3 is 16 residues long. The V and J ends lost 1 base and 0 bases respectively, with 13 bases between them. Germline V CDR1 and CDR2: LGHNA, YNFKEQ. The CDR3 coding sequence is TGTGCCAGCAGCCAAGTACGTAGCATCCACTCCTACGAGCAGTACTTC. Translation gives CASSQVRSIHSYEQYF.

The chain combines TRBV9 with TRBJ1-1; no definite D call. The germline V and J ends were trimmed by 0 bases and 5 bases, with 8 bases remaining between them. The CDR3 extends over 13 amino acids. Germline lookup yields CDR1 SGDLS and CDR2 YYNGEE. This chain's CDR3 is CASSVGTQTEAFF. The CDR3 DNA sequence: TGTGCCAGCAGCGTAGGAACCCAGACTGAAGCTTTCTTT. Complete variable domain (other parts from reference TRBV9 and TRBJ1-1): DSGVTQTPKHLITATGQRVTLRCSPRSGDLSVYWYQQSLDQGLQFLIQYYNGEERAKGNILERFSAQQFPDLHSELNLSSLELGDSALYFCASSVGTQTEAFFGQGTRLTVV.